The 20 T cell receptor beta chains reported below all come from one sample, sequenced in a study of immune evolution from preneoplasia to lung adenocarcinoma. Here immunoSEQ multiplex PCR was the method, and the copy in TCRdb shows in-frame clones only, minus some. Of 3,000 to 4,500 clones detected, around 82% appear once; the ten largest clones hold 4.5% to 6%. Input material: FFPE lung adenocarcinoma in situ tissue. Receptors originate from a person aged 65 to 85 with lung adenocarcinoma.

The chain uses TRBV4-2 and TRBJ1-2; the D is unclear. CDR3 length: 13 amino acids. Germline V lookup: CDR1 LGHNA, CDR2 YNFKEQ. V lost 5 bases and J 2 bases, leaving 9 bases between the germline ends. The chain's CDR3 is CASSFSENYGYTF. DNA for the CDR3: TGTGCCAGCAGCTTCTCGGAGAACTATGGCTACACCTTC.

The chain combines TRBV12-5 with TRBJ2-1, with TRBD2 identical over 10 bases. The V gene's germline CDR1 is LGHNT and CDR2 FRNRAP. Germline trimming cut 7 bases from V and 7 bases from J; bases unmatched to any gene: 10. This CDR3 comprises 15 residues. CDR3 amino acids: CASVGRLAGENEQFF. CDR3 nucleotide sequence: TGTGCTAGTGTCGGTCGGCTAGCGGGAGAAAATGAGCAGTTCTTC.

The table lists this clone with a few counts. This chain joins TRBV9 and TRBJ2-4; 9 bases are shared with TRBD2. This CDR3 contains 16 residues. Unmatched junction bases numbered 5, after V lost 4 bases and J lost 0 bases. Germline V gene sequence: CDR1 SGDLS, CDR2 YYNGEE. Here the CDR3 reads CASSSRTSAAKNIQYF. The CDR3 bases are TGTGCCAGCAGCTCCAGGACTAGCGCAGCCAAAAACATTCAGTACTTC.

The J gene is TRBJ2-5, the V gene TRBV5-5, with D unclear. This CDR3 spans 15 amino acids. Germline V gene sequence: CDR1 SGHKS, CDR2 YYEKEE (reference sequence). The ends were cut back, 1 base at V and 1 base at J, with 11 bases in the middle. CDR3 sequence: CASSLLTTRQETQYF. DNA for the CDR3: TGTGCCAGCAGCTTGTTAACCACCCGCCAAGAGACCCAGTACTTC.

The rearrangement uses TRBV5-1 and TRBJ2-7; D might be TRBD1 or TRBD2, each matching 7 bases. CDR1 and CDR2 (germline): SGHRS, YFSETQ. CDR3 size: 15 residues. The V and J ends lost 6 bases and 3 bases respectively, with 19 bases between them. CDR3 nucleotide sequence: TGCGCCAGCAACCCCGGGGGAGGGGGCGGCTACGAGCAGTACTTC. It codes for CASNPGGGGGYEQYF. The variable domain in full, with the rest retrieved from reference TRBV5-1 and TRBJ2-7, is KAGVTQTPRYLIKTRGQQVTLSCSPISGHRSVSWYQQTPGQGLQFLFEYFSETQRNKGNFPGRFSGRQFSNSRSEMNVSTLELGDSALYLCASNPGGGGGYEQYFGPGTRLTVT.

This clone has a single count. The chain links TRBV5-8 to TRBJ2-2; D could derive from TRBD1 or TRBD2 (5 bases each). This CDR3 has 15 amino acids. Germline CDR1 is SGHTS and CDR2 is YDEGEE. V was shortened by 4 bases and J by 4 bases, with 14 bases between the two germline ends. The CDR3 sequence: CASSLTGRGTGELFF. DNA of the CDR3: TGTGCCAGCAGCCTGACGGGGCGCGGCACCGGGGAGCTGTTTTTT.

The CDR3, as DNA: TGCGCCAGCAGCTTGCTCGGGGGCGGAACCGGGGAGCTGTTTTTT. The encoded protein is CASSLLGGGTGELFF. The chain has TRBV5-1 and TRBJ2-2; D possibly uses TRBD1 or TRBD2 (6 bases each). CDR1 is SGHRS, CDR2 YFSETQ, per germline. The CDR3 runs 15 residues. Trimming cost V 1 base and J 5 bases, with 12 bases left between them.

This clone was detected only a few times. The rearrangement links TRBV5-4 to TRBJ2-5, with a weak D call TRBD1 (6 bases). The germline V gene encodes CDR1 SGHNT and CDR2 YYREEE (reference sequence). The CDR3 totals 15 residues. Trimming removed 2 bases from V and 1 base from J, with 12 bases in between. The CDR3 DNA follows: TGTGCCAGCAGCTTCTCTAGGGGGAGCCAAGAGACCCAGTACTTC. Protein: CASSFSRGSQETQYF. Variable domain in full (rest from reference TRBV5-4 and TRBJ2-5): ETGVTQSPTHLIKTRGQQVTLRCSSQSGHNTVSWYQQALGQGPQFIFQYYREEENGRGNFPPRFSGLQFPNYSSELNVNALELDDSALYLCASSFSRGSQETQYFGPGTRLLVL.

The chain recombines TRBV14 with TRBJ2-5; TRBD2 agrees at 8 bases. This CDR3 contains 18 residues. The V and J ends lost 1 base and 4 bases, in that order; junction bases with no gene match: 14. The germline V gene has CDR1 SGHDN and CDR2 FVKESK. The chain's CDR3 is CASSQAFGGRREGETQYF. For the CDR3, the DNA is TGTGCCAGCAGCCAAGCGTTCGGGGGGCGACGGGAGGGAGAGACCCAGTACTTC. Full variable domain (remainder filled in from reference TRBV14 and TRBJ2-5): EAGVTQFPSHSVIEKGQTVTLRCDPISGHDNLYWYRRVMGKEIKFLLHFVKESKQDESGMPNNRFLAERTGGTYSTLKVQPAELEDSGVYFCASSQAFGGRREGETQYFGPGTRLLVL.

CDR3 amino acids: CASSTQAGATGEQFF. The CDR3 region has the DNA TGTGCCAGTAGTACCCAAGCGGGAGCTACCGGTGAGCAGTTCTTC. The rearrangement uses TRBV19 and TRBJ2-1; 8 nucleotides align to TRBD2. V gave up 4 bases and J gave up 9 bases; unmatched junction bases: 11. The V gene's germline CDR1 is LNHDA and CDR2 SQIVND (reference sequence). The CDR3 is made up of 15 amino acids.

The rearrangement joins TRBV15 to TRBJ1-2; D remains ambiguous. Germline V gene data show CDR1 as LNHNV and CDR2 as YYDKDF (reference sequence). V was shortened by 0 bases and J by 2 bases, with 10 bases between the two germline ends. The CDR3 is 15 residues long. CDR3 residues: CATSRELEGNYGYTF. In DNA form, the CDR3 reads TGTGCCACCAGCAGAGAATTAGAGGGAAACTATGGCTACACCTTC.

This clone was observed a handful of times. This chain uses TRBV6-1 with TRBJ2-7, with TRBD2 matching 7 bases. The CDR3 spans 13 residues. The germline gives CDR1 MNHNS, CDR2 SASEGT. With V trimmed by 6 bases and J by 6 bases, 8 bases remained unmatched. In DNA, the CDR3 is TGTGCCAGCAGGGCCACGGGGGGACTCGAGCAGTACTTC. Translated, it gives CASRATGGLEQYF.

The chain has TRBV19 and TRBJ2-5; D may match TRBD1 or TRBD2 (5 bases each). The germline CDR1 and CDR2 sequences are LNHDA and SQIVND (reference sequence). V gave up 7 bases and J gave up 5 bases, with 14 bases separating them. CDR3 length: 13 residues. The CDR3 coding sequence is TGTGCCAGTAAAGAGGGGCCGGGGGAGACCCAGTACTTC. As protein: CASKEGPGETQYF.

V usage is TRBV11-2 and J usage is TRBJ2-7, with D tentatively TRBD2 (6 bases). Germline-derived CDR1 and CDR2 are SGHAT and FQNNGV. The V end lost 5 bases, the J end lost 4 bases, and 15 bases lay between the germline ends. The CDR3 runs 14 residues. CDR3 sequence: CASSPPMGGYEQYF. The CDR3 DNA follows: TGTGCCAGCAGCCCACCGATGGGGGGATACGAGCAGTACTTC.

The CDR3 bases are TGTGCCAGCAGTCCCCTGATTGCGGGGGGCAAGACCCAGTACTTC. Encoded protein: CASSPLIAGGKTQYF. The chain has TRBV6-5 and TRBJ2-5; 8 bases are a match to TRBD2. Germline CDR1 is MNHEY and CDR2 is SVGAGI. The V and J ends lost 5 bases and 6 bases, in that order; junction bases with no gene match: 11. The CDR3 runs 15 residues.

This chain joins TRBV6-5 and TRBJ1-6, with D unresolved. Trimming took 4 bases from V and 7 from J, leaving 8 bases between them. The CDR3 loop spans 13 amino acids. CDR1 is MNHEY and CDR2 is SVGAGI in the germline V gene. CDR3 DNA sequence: TGTGCCAGCAGTTCATACCTAAATTCACCCCTCCACTTT. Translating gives CASSSYLNSPLHF.

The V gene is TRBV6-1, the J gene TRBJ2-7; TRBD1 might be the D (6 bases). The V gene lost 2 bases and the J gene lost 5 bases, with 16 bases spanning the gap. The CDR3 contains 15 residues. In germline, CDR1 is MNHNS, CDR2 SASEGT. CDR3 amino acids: CASSERWQGWDEQYF. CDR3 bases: TGTGCCAGCAGTGAAAGGTGGCAGGGGTGGGACGAGCAGTACTTC.

This CDR3 reads CASILTGTTRHGYTF. Written as DNA, the CDR3 is TGTGCCAGCATTCTTACTGGGACCACGAGGCATGGCTACACCTTC. V gene TRBV6-1 combines with J gene TRBJ1-2, with D possibly TRBD1 on 5 matching bases. The CDR3 spans 15 residues. Per the germline V gene, CDR1 is MNHNS and CDR2 is SASEGT. V lost 7 bases, J lost 6 bases, and 21 bases lay in between.

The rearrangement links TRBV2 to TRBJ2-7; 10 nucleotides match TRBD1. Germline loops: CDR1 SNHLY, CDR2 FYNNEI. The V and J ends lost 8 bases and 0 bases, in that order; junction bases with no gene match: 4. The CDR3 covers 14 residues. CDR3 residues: CASSGQGSSYEQYF. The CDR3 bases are TGTGCCAGCTCGGGACAGGGGAGCTCCTACGAGCAGTACTTC. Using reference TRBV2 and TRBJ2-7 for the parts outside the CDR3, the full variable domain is EPEVTQTPSHQVTQMGQEVILRCVPISNHLYFYWYRQILGQKVEFLVSFYNNEISEKSEIFDDQFSVERPDGSNFTLKIRSTKLEDSAMYFCASSGQGSSYEQYFGPGTRLTVT.

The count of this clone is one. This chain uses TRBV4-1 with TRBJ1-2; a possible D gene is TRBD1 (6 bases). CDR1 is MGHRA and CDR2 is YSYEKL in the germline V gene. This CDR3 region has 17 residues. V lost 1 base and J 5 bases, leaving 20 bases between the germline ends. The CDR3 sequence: CASSQALTGTSVYGYTF. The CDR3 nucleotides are TGCGCCAGCAGCCAAGCCTTGACCGGGACATCCGTGTATGGCTACACCTTC.